The T cell receptor (beta chain) described here comes from a study of post-analysis software for immune sequencing data. Study results and caveats: A few TRBV segments (TRBV5-6, TRBV5-1 and TRBV20-1 among them) occurred more frequently in patients than in controls.

CDR3 length: 14 residues. Trimming pared 5 bases from V and 0 bases from J, leaving 8 bases between. The authors incorporated unique molecular identifiers into the TCR beta cDNA libraries. MiXCR, run by TCRdb on the PCR reads, gives a single entry per CDR3 protein. The sample lists 450,000 to 650,000 distinct CDR3 sequences, 44% occurring once. This clonotype was observed a handful of times. The antigen is unknown. The chain uses TRBV12-3 or TRBV12-4 and TRBJ1-5, with D unresolved. The receptor's source is a girl under 18 with multiple sclerosis. The material sequenced was blood. CDR3 DNA: TGTGCCAGCAGTCCCCGTTTTAGCAATCAGCCCCAGCATTTT. This encodes CASSPRFSNQPQHF.